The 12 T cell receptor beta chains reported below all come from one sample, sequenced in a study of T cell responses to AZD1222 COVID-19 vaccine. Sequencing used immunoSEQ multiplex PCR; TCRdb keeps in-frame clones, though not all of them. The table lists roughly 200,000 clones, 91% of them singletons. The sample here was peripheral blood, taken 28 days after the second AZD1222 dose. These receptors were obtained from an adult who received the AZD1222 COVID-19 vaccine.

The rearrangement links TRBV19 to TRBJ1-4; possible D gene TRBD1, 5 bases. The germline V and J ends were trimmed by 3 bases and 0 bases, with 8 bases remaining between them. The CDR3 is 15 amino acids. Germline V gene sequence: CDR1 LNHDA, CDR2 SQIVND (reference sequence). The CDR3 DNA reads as TGTGCCAGTAGTATGGGGGGTGCAACTAATGAAAAACTGTTTTTT. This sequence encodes CASSMGGATNEKLFF.

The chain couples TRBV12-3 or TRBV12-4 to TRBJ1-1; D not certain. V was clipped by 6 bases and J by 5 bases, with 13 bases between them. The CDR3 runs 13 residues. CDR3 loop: CASRSLRKTEAFF. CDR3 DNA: TGTGCCAGCAGGTCCCTGAGGAAGACTGAAGCTTTCTTT.

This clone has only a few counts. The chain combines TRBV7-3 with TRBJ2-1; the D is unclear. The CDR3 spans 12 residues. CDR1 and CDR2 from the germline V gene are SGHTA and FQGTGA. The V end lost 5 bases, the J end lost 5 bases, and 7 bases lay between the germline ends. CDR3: CASSQNHNEQFF. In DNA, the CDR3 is TGTGCCAGCAGCCAAAACCACAATGAGCAGTTCTTC.

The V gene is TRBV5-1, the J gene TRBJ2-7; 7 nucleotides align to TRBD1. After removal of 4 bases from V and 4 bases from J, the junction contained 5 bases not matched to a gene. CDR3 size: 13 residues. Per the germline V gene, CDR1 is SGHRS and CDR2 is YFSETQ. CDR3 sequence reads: CASSPQGDYEQYF. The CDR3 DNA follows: TGCGCCAGCAGCCCGCAGGGGGATTACGAGCAGTACTTC.

The CDR3: CASSYGPAGAQETQYF. The DNA for the CDR3 is TGCGCCAGCAGCTACGGTCCAGCGGGAGCCCAAGAGACCCAGTACTTC. The V call is TRBV5-1, the J call TRBJ2-5, with 8 bases that match TRBD2. The CDR3 is 16 residues long. V shed 3 bases, J shed 1 base, and the junction held 8 bases outside the gene matches. Germline assignment: CDR1 SGHRS and CDR2 YFSETQ. The full variable domain, completed using reference TRBV5-1 and TRBJ2-5, is KAGVTQTPRYLIKTRGQQVTLSCSPISGHRSVSWYQQTPGQGLQFLFEYFSETQRNKGNFPGRFSGRQFSNSRSEMNVSTLELGDSALYLCASSYGPAGAQETQYFGPGTRLLVL.

The CDR3 region is CASSPGDSDNEQFF. The CDR3, as DNA: TGTGCCAGCAGTCCCGGGGATAGCGACAATGAGCAGTTCTTC. The V call is TRBV6-5, the J call TRBJ2-1; TRBD2 is a possible D gene (5 bases). Trimming left V 5 bases short and J 5 bases short, with 13 bases between. This CDR3 contains 14 residues. Germline assignment: CDR1 MNHEY and CDR2 SVGAGI.

CDR3 in amino acids: CASSEPGQTTSGYTF. Here the CDR3 DNA reads TGCGCCAGCAGTGAGCCGGGACAGACGACTTCTGGCTACACCTTC. V gene TRBV10-2 combines with J gene TRBJ1-2; 7 nucleotides line up with TRBD1. The CDR3 runs to 15 residues. From germline, CDR1 is WSHSY and CDR2 SAAADI. Trimming took 2 bases from V and 7 from J; bases not matched to a gene: 10.

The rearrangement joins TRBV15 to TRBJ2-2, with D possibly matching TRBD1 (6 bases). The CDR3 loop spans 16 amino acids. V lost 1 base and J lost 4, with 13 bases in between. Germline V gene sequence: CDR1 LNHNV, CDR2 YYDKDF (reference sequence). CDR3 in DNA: TGTGCCACCAGCAGAGGCTGGCAGGGGCCCACCGGGGAGCTGTTTTTT. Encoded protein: CATSRGWQGPTGELFF. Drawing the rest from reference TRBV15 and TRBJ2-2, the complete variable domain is DAMVIQNPRYQVTQFGKPVTLSCSQTLNHNVMYWYQQKSSQAPKLLFHYYDKDFNNEADTPDNFQSRRPNTSFCFLDIRSPGLGDTAMYLCATSRGWQGPTGELFFGEGSRLTVL.

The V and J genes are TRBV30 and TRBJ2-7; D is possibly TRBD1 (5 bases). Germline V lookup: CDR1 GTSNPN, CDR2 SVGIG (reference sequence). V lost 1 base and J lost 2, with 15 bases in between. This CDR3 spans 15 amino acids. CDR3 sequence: CAWSAIDSSPYEQYF. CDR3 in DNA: TGTGCCTGGAGTGCCATCGACAGTTCCCCCTACGAGCAGTACTTC.

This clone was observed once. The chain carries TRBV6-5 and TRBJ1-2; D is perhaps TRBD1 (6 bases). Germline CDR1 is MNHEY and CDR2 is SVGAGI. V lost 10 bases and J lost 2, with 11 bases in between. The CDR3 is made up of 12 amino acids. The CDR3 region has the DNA TGTGCCACCAGAGGGGGGAACTATGGCTACACCTTC. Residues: CATRGGNYGYTF.

In DNA, the CDR3 is TGTGCCAGCAGTTACCGGGCCCAGGGTAGGGACATTCAGTACTTC. Translation gives CASSYRAQGRDIQYF. The gene calls are TRBV6-5 and TRBJ2-4, with D possibly being TRBD1 (5 bases). Per the germline V gene, CDR1 is MNHEY and CDR2 is SVGAGI. This CDR3 is built from 15 residues. Trimming took off 2 bases at V and 8 bases at J, with 16 bases between the two ends.

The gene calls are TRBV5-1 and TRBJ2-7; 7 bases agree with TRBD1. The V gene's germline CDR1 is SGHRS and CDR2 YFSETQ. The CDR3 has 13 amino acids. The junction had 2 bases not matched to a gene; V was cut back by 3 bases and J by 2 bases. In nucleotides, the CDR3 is TGCGCCAGCAGCTGGGGACAGACCTACGAGCAGTACTTC. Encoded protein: CASSWGQTYEQYF.